This T cell receptor (beta chain) was identified during a study of cytomegalovirus exposure and HLA in healthy donors. The wider study: Of all 398 donors who were genotyped, 75% to 85% belonged to the Caucasian-associated ancestry cluster. Overall study results and limits: Near-uniform donor sequencing depth was presumed by presence/absence analyses. According to a later analysis, most TCR beta chains associated with CMV appeared HLA-restricted.

The PCR ran on 60 Vbeta and 13 Jbeta primers. The assay was immunoSEQ multiplex PCR, and TCRdb's table has in-frame clones only and misses some. The sample lists under 170,000 clones; 70% to 80% were seen once. The CDR3 totals 16 residues. Germline V gene data show CDR1 as KGHSH and CDR2 as LQKENI. After removal of 4 bases from V and 2 bases from J, the junction contained 6 bases not matched to a gene. A note on this clone: Its antigen is still unknown.

J is TRBJ2-5 and V is TRBV18, with 11 bases that match TRBD2. The sequenced sample consisted of PBMCs. The sequence was collected from a man in his fifties in good health and CMV-seropositive. The CDR3 spells CASSLSGRALQETQYF. CDR3 nucleotide sequence: TGTGCCAGCTCACTTAGCGGGAGGGCCTTACAAGAGACCCAGTACTTC.